A selection of T cell receptor beta chains follows, all from one sample in a study of post-analysis software for immune sequencing data. TCRdb re-called the PCR reads with MiXCR, one entry per CDR3 protein. The sample has around 160,000 distinct CDR3 sequences, under 40% seen once. Sequencing used blood, obtained after autologous hematopoietic stem cell transplantation. The receptors here all came from a girl between 10 and 17 years old with multiple sclerosis. Both conserved end residues are part of each CDR3. D genes are given only for firm matches. Rows give clone size only sometimes, using once, few, many, or a class for an expanded clone.

TRBV29-1	17	TRBJ2-3	.	few	TGCAGCGTTGAAGATCTTGAGGTAGCGAGCCCCACAGATACGCAGTATTTT	CSVEDLEVASPTDTQYF
TRBV10-3	14	TRBJ2-6	.	many	TGTGCCATCAGTGGACTTGGGGGGGCCAACGTCCTGACTTTC	CAISGLGGANVLTF
TRBV27	15	TRBJ2-7	TRBD2	few	TGTGCCAGCAGTATGGGACTAGCGGCCTCCTACGAGCAGTACTTC	CASSMGLAASYEQYF
TRBV7-6	20	TRBJ2-2	TRBD2	once	TGTGCCAGCAGCTTACCGATAGGGGGACTAGCGGGAGCATCCACCGGGGAGCTGTTTTTT	CASSLPIGGLAGASTGELFF
TRBV12-3/TRBV12-4	13	TRBJ1-5	.	.	TGTGCCAGCAGTTCTACGGAAGGGCAGCCCCAGCATTTT	CASSSTEGQPQHF
TRBV7-7	15	TRBJ2-5	TRBD2	.	TGTGCTAGCAGCTCTTTACTAGCGGGAGAAGAGACCCAGTACTTC	CASSSLLAGEETQYF
TRBV3-1	15	TRBJ1-2	.	.	TGTGCCAGCAGCCAAGAAGTACACGGACCCCATGGCTACACCTTC	CASSQEVHGPHGYTF
TRBV7-9	14	TRBJ2-1	TRBD1	.	TGTGCCAGCGGCCACAGGGGTTCCTACAATGAGCAGTTCTTC	CASGHRGSYNEQFF
TRBV12-3/TRBV12-4	12	TRBJ2-7	.	few	TGTGCCAGCAGCCGCGAGGCCTCCGGGCAGTACTTC	CASSREASGQYF
TRBV20-1	14	TRBJ1-6	.	.	TGCAGTGCTAATGGTGCGGGCAGGTTTTCACCCCTCCACTTT	CSANGAGRFSPLHF
TRBV20-1	13	TRBJ2-1	.	.	TGCAGTGCTAGAGAGGGACTGTCCAATGAGCAGTTCTTC	CSAREGLSNEQFF
TRBV7-9	17	TRBJ2-4	.	once	TGTGCCAGCAGCCCCAAGGGGGGAGGTATGGCCAAAAACATTCAGTACTTC	CASSPKGGGMAKNIQYF
TRBV28	15	TRBJ2-1	TRBD2	.	TGTGCCAGCAGTAGGGGACTAGGATCCTACAATGAGCAGTTCTTC	CASSRGLGSYNEQFF
TRBV20-1	14	TRBJ2-7	TRBD2	.	TGCAGTGCTCCCGGGACTAGCGGTTCCTACGAGCAGTACTTC	CSAPGTSGSYEQYF
TRBV12-3/TRBV12-4	18	TRBJ2-2	TRBD2	.	TGTGCCAGCTACCCATACGGGAGGGCCGAGGGGAACACCGGGGAGCTGTTTTTT	CASYPYGRAEGNTGELFF
TRBV10-3	13	TRBJ2-1	TRBD2	many	TGTGCCCTCGGCGGGAGAAGTTCGTATGAGCAGTTCTTC	CALGGRSSYEQFF
TRBV18	17	TRBJ2-7	TRBD2	.	TGTGCCAGCTCACCACGGGCCGGGACTAGCTCCTCCTACGAGCAGTACTTC	CASSPRAGTSSSYEQYF
TRBV10-1	15	TRBJ2-3	.	few	TGCGCCAGCAGTAAGGCGGGGACTAGCACAGATACGCAGTATTTT	CASSKAGTSTDTQYF
TRBV9	16	TRBJ2-1	TRBD2	.	TGTGCCAGCAGCGTAAAGTCTAGCGGTGGGACGAATGAGCAGTTCTTC	CASSVKSSGGTNEQFF
TRBV7-9	15	TRBJ2-1	.	many	TGTGCCAGCAGCTTAGGCAGGGTCCAATACAATGAGCAGTTCTTC	CASSLGRVQYNEQFF
TRBV29-1	16	TRBJ1-1	.	.	TGCAGCGTTGAAGTGGGAGTTGGGCAGGATTACACTGAAGCTTTCTTT	CSVEVGVGQDYTEAFF
TRBV20-1	13	TRBJ1-4	.	few	TGCAGTGCTAGAAGGGTGGGCGAGGAAAAACTGTTTTTT	CSARRVGEEKLFF
TRBV29-1	15	TRBJ2-1	TRBD2	few	TGCAGCGGACAGACTAGCGGGTCATATTGGAGTGAGCAGTTCTTC	CSGQTSGSYWSEQFF
TRBV7-8	13	TRBJ2-1	.	.	TGTGCCAGCAGCCCCTCTGCCCGGAATGAGCAGTTCTTC	CASSPSARNEQFF
TRBV28	16	TRBJ2-3	.	few	TGTGCCAGCGAGTCAGGGGGAGGAAGTAGGACAGATACGCAGTATTTT	CASESGGGSRTDTQYF
TRBV24-1	13	TRBJ2-5	.	.	TGTGCCACCAGTGGGCGGGCGATGGAGACCCAGTACTTC	CATSGRAMETQYF
TRBV5-1	16	TRBJ2-3	TRBD2	few	TGCGCCAGCAGCTTCCTTGCCGGGAGGACCTCAGATACGCAGTATTTT	CASSFLAGRTSDTQYF
TRBV7-8	15	TRBJ2-6	TRBD2	.	TGTGCCAGCAGACTAGCGGGAGCTGGGGCCAACGTCCTGACTTTC	CASRLAGAGANVLTF
TRBV20-1	13	TRBJ2-3	.	.	TGCAGTGCTAGAGCGGGGATTTGGGATACGCAGTATTTT	CSARAGIWDTQYF
TRBV7-3	14	TRBJ2-4	TRBD2	.	TGTGCCGGCAGCCATGGACTAGCGGGAGATGAGCAGTACTTC	CAGSHGLAGDEQYF
TRBV20-1	14	TRBJ2-7	TRBD2	.	TGCAGTGCTAGACCCCCGGGACTAGCGGGCGAGCAGTACTTC	CSARPPGLAGEQYF
TRBV4-2	15	TRBJ2-3	.	.	TGTGCCAGCAGCCAAGGGTGGACCTACACAGATACGCAGTATTTT	CASSQGWTYTDTQYF
TRBV2	17	TRBJ2-7	TRBD1	.	TGTGCCAGCAGAGGGGTCCTTGGGACAGGGGGTACCTACGAGCAGTACTTC	CASRGVLGTGGTYEQYF
TRBV28	14	TRBJ2-5	.	many	TGTGCCAGCAGTTCACCGACAGTCCAAGAGACCCAGTACTTC	CASSSPTVQETQYF
TRBV12-5	15	TRBJ2-3	.	few	TGTGCTAGTGGTTTTGATGACAGATTCACAGATACGCAGTATTTT	CASGFDDRFTDTQYF
TRBV12-3/TRBV12-4	14	TRBJ1-2	.	.	TGTGCCAGCATCATTGTACAGGGCAACTATGGCTACACCTTC	CASIIVQGNYGYTF
TRBV20-1	16	TRBJ1-1	TRBD1	.	TGCAGTGCTAGACCACTACAGGGGGGTCTAAACACTGAAGCTTTCTTT	CSARPLQGGLNTEAFF
TRBV20-1	11	TRBJ2-3	.	.	TGCAGTGCTAGCGAGGGAGATACGCAGTATTTT	CSASEGDTQYF
TRBV20-1	14	TRBJ2-5	.	.	TGCAGTGCTAGAGATCCGTCTAGCCCCTTTGGCGAGTACTTC	CSARDPSSPFGEYF
TRBV9	13	TRBJ1-1	.	.	TGTGCCAGCAGCATCCGGTGGGACACTGAAGCTTTCTTT	CASSIRWDTEAFF
TRBV13	16	TRBJ2-7	TRBD2	.	TGTGCCAGCAGCCAAGAACCGACGGGGGGTTCGTACGAGCAGTACTTC	CASSQEPTGGSYEQYF
TRBV6-4	13	TRBJ2-4	TRBD2	many	TGTGCCAGGGGACTAGCCGCCAAAAACATTCAGTACTTC	CARGLAAKNIQYF
TRBV29-1	15	TRBJ2-1	.	few	TGCAGCGTTGAGGTCGACCAGGGGCAATACAATGAGCAGTTCTTC	CSVEVDQGQYNEQFF
TRBV11-2	15	TRBJ2-7	TRBD2	.	TGTGCCAGCAGCTCGAGCGGGAGGAGATCCTACGAGCAGTACTTC	CASSSSGRRSYEQYF
TRBV12-3/TRBV12-4	15	TRBJ1-5	.	.	TGTGCCAGCAGTAAACTTCGAGGAGCGAATCAGCCCCAGCATTTT	CASSKLRGANQPQHF
TRBV7-2	13	TRBJ2-7	.	.	TGTGCCAGCAGCTTAGAACGGAACTACGAGCAGTACTTC	CASSLERNYEQYF
TRBV9	14	TRBJ2-7	TRBD1	few	TGTGCCAGCAGCGTTGGACAGGGGGCGTACGAGCAGTACTTC	CASSVGQGAYEQYF
TRBV5-1	14	TRBJ2-7	TRBD2	many	TGCGCCAGCAGCCCTCTAGCGGTTACCTACGAGCAGTACTTC	CASSPLAVTYEQYF
TRBV29-1	15	TRBJ2-7	.	few	TGCAGCGTTGAGTGGGCCCCGAGCTCCTACAATGAGCAGTACTTC	CSVEWAPSSYNEQYF